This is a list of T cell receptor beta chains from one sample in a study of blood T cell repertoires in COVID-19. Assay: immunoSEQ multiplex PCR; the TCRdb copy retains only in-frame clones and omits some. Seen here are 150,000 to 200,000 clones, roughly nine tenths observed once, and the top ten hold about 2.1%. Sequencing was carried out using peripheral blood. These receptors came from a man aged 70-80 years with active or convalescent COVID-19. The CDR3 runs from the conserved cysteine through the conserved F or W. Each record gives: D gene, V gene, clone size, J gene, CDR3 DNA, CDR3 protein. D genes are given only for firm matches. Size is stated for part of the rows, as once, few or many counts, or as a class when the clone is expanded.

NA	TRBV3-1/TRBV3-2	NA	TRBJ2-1	TGTGCCAGCAGCCGTCAACCTCTCACGAGCTCCTACAATGAGCAGTTCTTC	CASSRQPLTSSYNEQFF
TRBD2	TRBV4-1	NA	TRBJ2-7	TGCGCCAGCAGCCAAGATTCCAGCGGGGGCTCCTACGAGCAGTACTTC	CASSQDSSGGSYEQYF
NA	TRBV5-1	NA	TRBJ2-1	TGCGCCAGCAGCTTGTCCAGCGGTGGGTCTAGAGATGAGCAGTTCTTC	CASSLSSGGSRDEQFF
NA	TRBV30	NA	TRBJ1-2	TGTGCCTGGAGTAAGCGGGGGAGAGATGGCTACACCTTC	CAWSKRGRDGYTF
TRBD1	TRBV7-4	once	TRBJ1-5	TGTGCCAGCACCGCTCCGGGACAGGGGCGTCCCGGCTATCTAAATAGCAATCAGCCCCAGCATTTT	CASTAPGQGRPGYLNSNQPQHF
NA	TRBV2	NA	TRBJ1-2	TGTGCCAGCAGGGACTTGAACTATGGCTACACCTTC	CASRDLNYGYTF
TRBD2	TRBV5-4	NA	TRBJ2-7	TGTGCCAGCACCAGTTTTGCGGGGGGCGTAAAAAGCGAGCAGTACTTC	CASTSFAGGVKSEQYF
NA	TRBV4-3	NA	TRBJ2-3	TGCGCCAGCAGCCAAGGGGTGAGCGGTTACACAGATACGCAGTATTTT	CASSQGVSGYTDTQYF
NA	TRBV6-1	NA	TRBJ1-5	TGTGCCAGCAGTGAGGATCAGGGTTCGGGCAATCAGCCCCAGCATTTT	CASSEDQGSGNQPQHF
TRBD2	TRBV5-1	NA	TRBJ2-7	TGCGCCAGCAGCCCGGTCCGGGGGGAGGGCGAGCAGTACTTC	CASSPVRGEGEQYF
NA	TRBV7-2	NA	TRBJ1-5	TGTGCCAGCAGTCCCCATTCGGATCAGCCCCAGCATTTT	CASSPHSDQPQHF
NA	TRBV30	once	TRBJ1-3	TGTGCCTGGAGGTCCCGGACAACTGGAAACACCATATATTTT	CAWRSRTTGNTIYF
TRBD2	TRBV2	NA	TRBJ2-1	TGTGCCAGCAGTGTTCGGGGGGGCGTCTACAATGAGCAGTTCTTC	CASSVRGGVYNEQFF
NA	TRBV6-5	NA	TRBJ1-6	TGTGCCAGCGAGGGAGGAAGCCCTAGGTCACCCCTCCACTTT	CASEGGSPRSPLHF
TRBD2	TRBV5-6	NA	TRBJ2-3	TGTGCCAGCAGCTGGGAGAGTTGGCGGCTGCGGGGGGAAGGAGATACGCAGTATTTT	CASSWESWRLRGEGDTQYF
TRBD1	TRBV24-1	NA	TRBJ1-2	TGTGCCACCAGTGATCAGGGGGCCAGGTATGGCTACACCTTC	CATSDQGARYGYTF
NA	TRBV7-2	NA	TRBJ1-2	TGTGCCAGCAGCTTAGACAGGAGCAACTATGGCTACACCTTC	CASSLDRSNYGYTF
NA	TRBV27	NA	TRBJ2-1	TGTGCCAGCAGTTTATGGGCCTACGACAATGAGCAGTTCTTC	CASSLWAYDNEQFF
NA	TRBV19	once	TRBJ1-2	TGTGCCAGTAGTCAACACTACAGGGAAAACTATGGCTACACCTTC	CASSQHYRENYGYTF
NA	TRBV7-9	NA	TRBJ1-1	TGTGCCAGCAGCCCCTGGGACGGGACAAGGAACACTGAAGCTTTCTTT	CASSPWDGTRNTEAFF
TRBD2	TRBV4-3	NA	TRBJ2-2	TGCGCCAGCAGCCAATTCATAGCGGGAGGAGGCACCGGGGAGCTGTTTTTT	CASSQFIAGGGTGELFF
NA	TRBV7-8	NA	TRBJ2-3	TGTGCCAGCAGCTTATTAGGGGGTTTCACAGATACGCAGTATTTT	CASSLLGGFTDTQYF
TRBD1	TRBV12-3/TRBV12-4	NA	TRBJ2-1	TGTGCCAGCAGCTCTTACAGGGACAGTGAGCAGTTCTTC	CASSSYRDSEQFF
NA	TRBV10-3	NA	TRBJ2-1	TGTGCCATCAGTGGTGGTAGTCCAACCAATGAGCAGTTCTTC	CAISGGSPTNEQFF
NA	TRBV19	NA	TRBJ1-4	TGTGCCACCTCCGGCCCGACAGTCATAAATGAAAAACTGTTTTTT	CATSGPTVINEKLFF
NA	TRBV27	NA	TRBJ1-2	TGTGCCAGCAGTTCCCTAGGACAAGAAACCTTTAACTATGGCTACACCTTC	CASSSLGQETFNYGYTF
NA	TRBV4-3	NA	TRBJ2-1	TGCGCCAGCAGCCAAAGCCTTACTCTATACAATGAGCAGTTCTTC	CASSQSLTLYNEQFF
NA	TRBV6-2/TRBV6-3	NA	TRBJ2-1	TGTGCCAGCAGTCCATTAGGGGGGGCTGATGGCAATGAGCAGTTCTTC	CASSPLGGADGNEQFF
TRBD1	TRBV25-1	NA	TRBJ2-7	TGTGCCAGCAGTGAATTTCGGGGACAGGGGTCGGGGGAGCAGTACTTC	CASSEFRGQGSGEQYF
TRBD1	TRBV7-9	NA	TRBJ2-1	TGTGCCAGCAGCTCACAGGGGGAAGGTGAGCAGTTCTTC	CASSSQGEGEQFF
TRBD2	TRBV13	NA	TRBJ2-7	TGTGCCAGCAGCTACAAACTGCCCCTAGCGGGGGTCTACGAGCAGTACTTC	CASSYKLPLAGVYEQYF
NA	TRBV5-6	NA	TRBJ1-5	TGTGCCAGCAGCTTGGGGGGGCTCCAGTCCCAGCATTTT	CASSLGGLQSQHF
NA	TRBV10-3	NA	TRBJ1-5	TGTGCCATCAGTGCCCGGGATCAGCCCCAGCATTTT	CAISARDQPQHF
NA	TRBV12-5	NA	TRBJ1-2	TGTGCTAGTGGTCTGACTCTGGGGCCCGCAAACTATGGCTACACCTTC	CASGLTLGPANYGYTF
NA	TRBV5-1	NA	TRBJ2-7	TGCGCCAGCAGTGGAGAAAAGTACGAGCAGTACTTC	CASSGEKYEQYF
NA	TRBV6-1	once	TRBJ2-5	TGTGCCAGCAGTGATGGGCAAATGATAAAGGAGACCCAGTACTTC	CASSDGQMIKETQYF
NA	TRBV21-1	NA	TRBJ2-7	TGTGCCAGCAGGAAATGTGTCTGGGCCTCTCCTCAAACTGACTCCTACGAGCAGTACTTC	CASRKCVWASPQTDSYEQYF
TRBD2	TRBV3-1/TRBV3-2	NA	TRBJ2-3	TGTGCCAGCAGCCTTCGGACTAGCGGGAGGGCAGATACGCAGTATTTT	CASSLRTSGRADTQYF
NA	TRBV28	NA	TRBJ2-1	TGTGCCAGCAGTTTTGTGGGGAGTCCGGGCAGAAATGAGCAGTTCTTC	CASSFVGSPGRNEQFF
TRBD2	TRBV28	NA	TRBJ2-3	TGTGCCAGCAGTTTAGTAGGACTAGCAGTCCCAGATACGCAGTATTTT	CASSLVGLAVPDTQYF
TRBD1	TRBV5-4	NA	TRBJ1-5	TGTGCCAGCAGCACAGGGGTGGGCCAGCCCCAGCATTTT	CASSTGVGQPQHF
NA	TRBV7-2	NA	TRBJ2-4	TGTGCCAGCAGCTTGTCTAACATTCAGTACTTC	CASSLSNIQYF
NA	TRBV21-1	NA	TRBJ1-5	TGTGCCAGCAGCAAAGGGCCAGGGGACGCCTATAGCAATCAGCCCCAGCATTTT	CASSKGPGDAYSNQPQHF
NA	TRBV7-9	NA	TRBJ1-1	TGTGCCAGCAGCGTAGGGGGAGGGTCTGAAGCTTTCTTT	CASSVGGGSEAFF
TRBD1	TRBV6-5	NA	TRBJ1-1	TGTGCCAGCAGTTACCGTCCCGGGACAGGGAACCCTGAAGCTTTCTTT	CASSYRPGTGNPEAFF
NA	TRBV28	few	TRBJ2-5	TGTGCCAGCGCTGAGGGACGGGGAGGCCCAGAGACCCAGTACTTC	CASAEGRGGPETQYF
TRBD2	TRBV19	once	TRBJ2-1	TGTGCCAGTAGTAACCAGCGGGGGGGCTACAATGAGCAGTTCTTC	CASSNQRGGYNEQFF
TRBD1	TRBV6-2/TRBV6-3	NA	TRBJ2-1	TGTGCCAGCAGTCTTCGGGACAGCCTATACAATGAGCAGTTCTTC	CASSLRDSLYNEQFF
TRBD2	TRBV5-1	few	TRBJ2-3	TGCGCCAGCAGCCCAAAAAGAACTAGCGGCATTAGCACAGATACGCAGTATTTT	CASSPKRTSGISTDTQYF
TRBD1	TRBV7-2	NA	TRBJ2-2	TGTGCCAGCAGCCTCACAGGGGGCCTAAACACCGGGGAGCTGTTTTTT	CASSLTGGLNTGELFF
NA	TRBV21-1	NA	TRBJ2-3	TGTGCCAGCAGCAAATGGGGGCAGACTAGCTCCCACCCCCATACGCAGTATTTT	CASSKWGQTSSHPHTQYF